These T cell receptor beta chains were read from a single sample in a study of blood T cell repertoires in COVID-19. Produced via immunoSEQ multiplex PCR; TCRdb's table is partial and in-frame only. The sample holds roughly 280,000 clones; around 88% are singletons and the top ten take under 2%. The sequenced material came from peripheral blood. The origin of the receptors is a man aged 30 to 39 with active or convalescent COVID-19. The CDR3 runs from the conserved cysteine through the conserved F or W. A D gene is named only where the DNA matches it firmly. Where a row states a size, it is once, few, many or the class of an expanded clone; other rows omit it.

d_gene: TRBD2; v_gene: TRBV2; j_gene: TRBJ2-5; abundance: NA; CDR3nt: TGTGCCAGCAGTCTCCTCTTGGGACTAGCATCGCCTACGAAGGAGACCCAGTACTTC; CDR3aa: CASSLLLGLASPTKETQYF
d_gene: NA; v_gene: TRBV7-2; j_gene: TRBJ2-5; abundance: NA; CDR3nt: TGTGCCAGCAGCTTACCGACCCCAGGCGTTGCGGAGACCCAGTACTTC; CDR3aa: CASSLPTPGVAETQYF
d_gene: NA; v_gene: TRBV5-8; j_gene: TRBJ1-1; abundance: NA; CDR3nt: TGTGCCAGCAGCGCTAGGTCAACTGAAGCTTTCTTT; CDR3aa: CASSARSTEAFF
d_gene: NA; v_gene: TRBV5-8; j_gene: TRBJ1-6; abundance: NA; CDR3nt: TGTGCCAGCAGCTTATCGGGGGATCTCGGTAATTCACCCCTCCACTTT; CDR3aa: CASSLSGDLGNSPLHF
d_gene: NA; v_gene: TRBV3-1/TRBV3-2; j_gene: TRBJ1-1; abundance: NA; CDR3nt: TGTGCCAGCAGCCAAATACGAGGAGAGACTGAAGCTTTCTTT; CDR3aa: CASSQIRGETEAFF
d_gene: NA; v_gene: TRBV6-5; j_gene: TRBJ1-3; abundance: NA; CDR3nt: TGTGCCAGCACCGGAGGCGGCCGCTCTGGAAACACCATATATTTT; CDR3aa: CASTGGGRSGNTIYF
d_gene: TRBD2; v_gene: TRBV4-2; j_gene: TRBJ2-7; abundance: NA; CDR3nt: TGTGCCAGCAGAAGTCTAGCGGAGGTCTTGCACTTC; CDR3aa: CASRSLAEVLHF
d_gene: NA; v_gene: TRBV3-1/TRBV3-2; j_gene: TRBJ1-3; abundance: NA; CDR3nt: TGTGCCAGCAGTTCAGTCGTCAGACTCTCTGGAAACACCATATATTTT; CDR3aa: CASSSVVRLSGNTIYF
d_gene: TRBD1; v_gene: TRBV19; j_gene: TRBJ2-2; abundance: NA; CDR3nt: TGTGCCAGTAGAACAGGGGACAGGAACTCCGGGGAGCTGTTTTTT; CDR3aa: CASRTGDRNSGELFF
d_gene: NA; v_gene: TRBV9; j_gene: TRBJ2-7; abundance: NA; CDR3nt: TGTGCCAGCAGCGTAGGAGCCCTAGGGGGCTCCTACGAGCAGTACTTC; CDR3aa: CASSVGALGGSYEQYF
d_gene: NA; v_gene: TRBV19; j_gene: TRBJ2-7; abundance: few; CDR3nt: TGTGCCAGTAGTTTGAAACAGGACCCGAACTACGAGCAGTACTTC; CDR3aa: CASSLKQDPNYEQYF
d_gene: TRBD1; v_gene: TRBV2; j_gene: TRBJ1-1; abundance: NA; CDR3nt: TGTGCCAGCAGGGCGAGCAGGGGGCCTACTGAAGCTTTCTTT; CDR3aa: CASRASRGPTEAFF
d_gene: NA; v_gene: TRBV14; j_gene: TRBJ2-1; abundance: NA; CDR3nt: TGTGCCAGCAGCCCCCGGCAGGGGTCTTCCTACAATGAGCAGTTCTTC; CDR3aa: CASSPRQGSSYNEQFF
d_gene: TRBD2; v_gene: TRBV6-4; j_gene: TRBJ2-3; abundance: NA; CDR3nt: TGTGCCAGCAGTGAAGGCGGCGGGGGACCCACAGATACGCAGTATTTT; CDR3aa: CASSEGGGGPTDTQYF
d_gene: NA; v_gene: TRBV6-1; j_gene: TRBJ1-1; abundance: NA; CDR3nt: TGTGCCAGCAGTGATGGGGCGAACACTGAAGCTTTCTTT; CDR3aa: CASSDGANTEAFF
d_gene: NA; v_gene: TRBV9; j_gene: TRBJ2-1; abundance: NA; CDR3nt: TGTGCCAGCAGCTTAGCCGTGGGTAGCTATGATGAGCAGTTCTTC; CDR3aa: CASSLAVGSYDEQFF
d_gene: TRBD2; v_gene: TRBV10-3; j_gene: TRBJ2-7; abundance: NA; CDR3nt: TGTGCCATCAGTGAGTCGTTAGGCGGGGGGGCATCCTACGAGCAGTACTTC; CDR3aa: CAISESLGGGASYEQYF
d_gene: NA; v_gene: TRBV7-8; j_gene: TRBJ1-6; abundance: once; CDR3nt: TGTGCCAGCAGCCCAACCAGGGAGGGTTCACCCCTCCACTTT; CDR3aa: CASSPTREGSPLHF
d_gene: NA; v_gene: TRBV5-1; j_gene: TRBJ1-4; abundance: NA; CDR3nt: TGCGCCAGCAGCTTGGAACGGGGAAATGAAAAACTGTTTTTT; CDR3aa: CASSLERGNEKLFF
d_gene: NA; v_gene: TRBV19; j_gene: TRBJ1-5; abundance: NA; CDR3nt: TGTGCCATCTCGGACATTAAGATTAATGAACCCCAGCATTTT; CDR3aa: CAISDIKINEPQHF
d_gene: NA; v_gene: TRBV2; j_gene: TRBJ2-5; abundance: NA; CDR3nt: TGTGCCTCCCGGGACTCCCAAGAGACCCAGTACTTC; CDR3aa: CASRDSQETQYF
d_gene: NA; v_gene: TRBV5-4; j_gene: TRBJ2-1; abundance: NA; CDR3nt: TGTGCCAGCAGCTTGATAGGGGGACGGTTCAATGAGCAGTTCTTC; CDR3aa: CASSLIGGRFNEQFF
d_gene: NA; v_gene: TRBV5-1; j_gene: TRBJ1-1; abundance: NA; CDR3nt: TGCGCCAGCAGCTTGGTCGGGGGTGGATATCGCGAAGCTTTCTTT; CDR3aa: CASSLVGGGYREAFF
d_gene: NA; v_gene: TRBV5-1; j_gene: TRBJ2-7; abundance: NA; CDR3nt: TGCGCCAGCAGCTTGGTTTTCCAGGGTGACTCCTACGAGCAGTACTTC; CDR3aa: CASSLVFQGDSYEQYF
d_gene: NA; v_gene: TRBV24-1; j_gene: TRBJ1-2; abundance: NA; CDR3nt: TGTGCCTCCCCCAGGGCGAGAGGCTACACCTTC; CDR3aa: CASPRARGYTF
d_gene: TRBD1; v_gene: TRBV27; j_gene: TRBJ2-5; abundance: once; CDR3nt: TGTGCCAGCAGATTTGGGGGACAGGGATGGGAGACCCAGTACTTC; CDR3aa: CASRFGGQGWETQYF
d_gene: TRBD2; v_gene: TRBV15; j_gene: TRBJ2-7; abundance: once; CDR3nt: TGTGCCACCAGCGGGAAGATACCCCGGACTAGTGACATGCACGAGCAGTACTTC; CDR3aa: CATSGKIPRTSDMHEQYF
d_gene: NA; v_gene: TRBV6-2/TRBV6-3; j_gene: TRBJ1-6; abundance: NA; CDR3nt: TGTGCCAGCAGCCCTTATGGGGTGGGGGCGATCGGAAGTTCACCCCTCCACTTT; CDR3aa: CASSPYGVGAIGSSPLHF
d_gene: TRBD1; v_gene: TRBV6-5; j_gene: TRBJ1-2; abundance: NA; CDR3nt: TGTGCCAGCAGTTACTCGGGACAGCGTACGATCTATGGCTACACCTTC; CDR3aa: CASSYSGQRTIYGYTF
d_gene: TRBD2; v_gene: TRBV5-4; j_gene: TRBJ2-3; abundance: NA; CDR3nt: TGTGCCAGCAGTTCCGGGACTAGCGGGGGGTCGGCCCTCACAGATACGCAGTATTTT; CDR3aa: CASSSGTSGGSALTDTQYF
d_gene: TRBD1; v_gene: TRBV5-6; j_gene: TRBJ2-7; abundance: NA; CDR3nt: TGTGCCAGCAGCTTTCCCGACAGGGGCGTTGTCGAGCAGTACTTC; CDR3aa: CASSFPDRGVVEQYF
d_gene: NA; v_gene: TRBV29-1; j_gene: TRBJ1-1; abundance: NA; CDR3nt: TGCAACACAGTCCAGAACACTGAAGCTTTCTTT; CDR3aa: CNTVQNTEAFF
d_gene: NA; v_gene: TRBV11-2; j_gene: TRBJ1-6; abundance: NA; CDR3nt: TGTGCCAGCAGCTTAGTCCTGGGGGGAGGCTCACCCCTCCACTTT; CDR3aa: CASSLVLGGGSPLHF
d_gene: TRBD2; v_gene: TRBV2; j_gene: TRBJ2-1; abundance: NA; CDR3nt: TGTGCCAGCAGGCCCCGGCTTTTAGCGGGGGGCGGTGAGCAGTTCTTC; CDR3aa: CASRPRLLAGGGEQFF
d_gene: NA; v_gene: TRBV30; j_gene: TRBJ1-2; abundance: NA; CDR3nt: TGTGCCTGGAGTGTTGCAGGGTCGTATGGCTACACCTTC; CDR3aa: CAWSVAGSYGYTF
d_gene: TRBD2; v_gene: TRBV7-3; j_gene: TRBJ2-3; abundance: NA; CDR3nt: TGTGCCAGCAGCCCCCGGCGGGGGGGCACAGATACGCAGTATTTT; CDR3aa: CASSPRRGGTDTQYF
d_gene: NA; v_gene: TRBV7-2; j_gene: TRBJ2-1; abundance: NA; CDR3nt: TGTGCCAGCAGCTCCCCGTTTTTAGTGGGACTCAATGAGCAGTTCTTC; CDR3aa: CASSSPFLVGLNEQFF
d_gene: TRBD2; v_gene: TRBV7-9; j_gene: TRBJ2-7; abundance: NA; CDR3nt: TGTGCCAGCAGCTTAGACAGTAGCGGGGACTACGAGCAGTACTTC; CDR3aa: CASSLDSSGDYEQYF
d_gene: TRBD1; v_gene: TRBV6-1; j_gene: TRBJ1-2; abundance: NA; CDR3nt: TGTGCCAGCACTGACAGGGGGATATCCCTAAACTATGGCTACACCTTC; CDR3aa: CASTDRGISLNYGYTF
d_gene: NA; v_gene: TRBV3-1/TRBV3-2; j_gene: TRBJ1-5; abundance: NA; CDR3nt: TGTGCCAGCAGCCCCTCGTTTGACGGGACAACTAGCAATCAGCCCCAGCATTTT; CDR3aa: CASSPSFDGTTSNQPQHF
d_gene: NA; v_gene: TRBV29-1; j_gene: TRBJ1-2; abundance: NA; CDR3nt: TGCAGCGTTGAGAATCAAGAGAATAACTATGGCTACACCTTC; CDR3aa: CSVENQENNYGYTF
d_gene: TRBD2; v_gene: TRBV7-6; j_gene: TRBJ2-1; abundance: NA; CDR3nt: TGTGCCAGCAGCTTAATCCCCCATCGGGAGGGGGGGCTCTATGAGCAGTTCTTC; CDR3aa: CASSLIPHREGGLYEQFF
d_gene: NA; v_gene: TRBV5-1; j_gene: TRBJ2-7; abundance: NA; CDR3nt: TGCGCCAGCAGCTTGGACCCCATGGAGCAAGTCTACGAGCAGTACTTC; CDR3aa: CASSLDPMEQVYEQYF
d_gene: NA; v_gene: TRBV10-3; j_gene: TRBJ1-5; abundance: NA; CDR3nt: TGTGCCATCGGTCCTTTCCAGAATCAGCCCCAGCATTTT; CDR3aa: CAIGPFQNQPQHF
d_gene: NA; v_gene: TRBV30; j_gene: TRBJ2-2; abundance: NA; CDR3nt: TGTGCCTGGACCGGTGCGAACACCGGGGAGCTGTTTTTT; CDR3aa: CAWTGANTGELFF
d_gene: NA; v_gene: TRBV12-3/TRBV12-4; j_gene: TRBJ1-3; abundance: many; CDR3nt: TGTGCCAGCAGGTCCCACAGCGGAAACACCATATATTTT; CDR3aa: CASRSHSGNTIYF